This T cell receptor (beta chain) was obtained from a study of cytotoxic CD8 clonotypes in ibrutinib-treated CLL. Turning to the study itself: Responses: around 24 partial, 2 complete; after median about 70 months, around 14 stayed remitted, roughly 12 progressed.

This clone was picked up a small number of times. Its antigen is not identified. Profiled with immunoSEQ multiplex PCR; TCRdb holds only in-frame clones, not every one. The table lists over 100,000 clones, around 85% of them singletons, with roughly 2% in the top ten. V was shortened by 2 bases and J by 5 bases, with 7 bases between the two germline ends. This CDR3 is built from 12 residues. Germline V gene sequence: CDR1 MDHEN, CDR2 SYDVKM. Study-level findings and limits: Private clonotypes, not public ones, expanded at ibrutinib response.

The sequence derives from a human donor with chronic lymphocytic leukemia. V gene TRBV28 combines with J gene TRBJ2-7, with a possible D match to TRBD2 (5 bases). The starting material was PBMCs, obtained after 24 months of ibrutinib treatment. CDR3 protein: CASSLPGNEQYF. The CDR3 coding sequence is TGTGCCAGCAGTTTACCGGGGAACGAGCAGTACTTC.